This TCR beta chain was profiled in a study of blood T cell repertoires in COVID-19. At the level of the study: The origin of the acute and convalescent COVID-19 samples was the United States, Italy and Spain.

Per the study methods: Reference gene primers were amplified, and this amplification served to estimate nucleated cell counts. Measured with immunoSEQ multiplex PCR; TCRdb has only the in-frame clones, and not every one. V, J and clone size are those of that table, while D and trimming were read from the DNA. In the table there are more than 85,000 clones, 84% of which are singletons. The CDR3 is made up of 15 amino acids. The germline V and J ends were trimmed by 2 bases and 0 bases, with 10 bases remaining between them. Germline lookup yields CDR1 SNHLY and CDR2 FYNNEI. The sequenced sample was peripheral blood. The chain links TRBV2 to TRBJ2-5; a possible D gene is TRBD2 (6 bases). This clonotype originated in a woman between 55 and 75 years old with acute or convalescent COVID-19. The CDR3 loop reads CASSENGGNQETQYF. The CDR3 region has the DNA TGTGCCAGCAGTGAAAACGGGGGAAACCAAGAGACCCAGTACTTC.